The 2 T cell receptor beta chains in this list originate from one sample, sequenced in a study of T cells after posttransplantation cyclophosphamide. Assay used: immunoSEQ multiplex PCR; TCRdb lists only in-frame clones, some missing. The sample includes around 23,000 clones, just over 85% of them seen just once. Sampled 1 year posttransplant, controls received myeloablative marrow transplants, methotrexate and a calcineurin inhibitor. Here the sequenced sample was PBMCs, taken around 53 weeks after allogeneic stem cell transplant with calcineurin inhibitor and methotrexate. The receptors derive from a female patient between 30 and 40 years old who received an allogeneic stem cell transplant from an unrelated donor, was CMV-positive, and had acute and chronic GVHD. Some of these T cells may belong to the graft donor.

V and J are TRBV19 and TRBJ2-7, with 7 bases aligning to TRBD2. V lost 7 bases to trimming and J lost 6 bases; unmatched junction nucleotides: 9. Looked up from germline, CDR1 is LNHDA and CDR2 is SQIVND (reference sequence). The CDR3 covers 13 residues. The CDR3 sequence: CASMGGEGAEQYF. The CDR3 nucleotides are TGTGCCAGTATGGGAGGGGAAGGGGCCGAGCAGTACTTC. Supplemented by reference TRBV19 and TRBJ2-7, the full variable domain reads DGGITQSPKYLFRKEGQNVTLSCEQNLNHDAMYWYRQDPGQGLRLIYYSQIVNDFQKGDIAEGYSVSREKKESFPLTVTSAQKNPTAFYLCASMGGEGAEQYFGPGTRLTVT.

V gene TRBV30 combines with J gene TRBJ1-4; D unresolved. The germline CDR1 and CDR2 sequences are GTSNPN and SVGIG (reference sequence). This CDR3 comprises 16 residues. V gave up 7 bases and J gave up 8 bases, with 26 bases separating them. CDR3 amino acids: CASITSAGVVGEKLFF. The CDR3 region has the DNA TGTGCCTCCATAACATCAGCCGGGGTAGTGGGCGAAAAACTGTTTTTT.